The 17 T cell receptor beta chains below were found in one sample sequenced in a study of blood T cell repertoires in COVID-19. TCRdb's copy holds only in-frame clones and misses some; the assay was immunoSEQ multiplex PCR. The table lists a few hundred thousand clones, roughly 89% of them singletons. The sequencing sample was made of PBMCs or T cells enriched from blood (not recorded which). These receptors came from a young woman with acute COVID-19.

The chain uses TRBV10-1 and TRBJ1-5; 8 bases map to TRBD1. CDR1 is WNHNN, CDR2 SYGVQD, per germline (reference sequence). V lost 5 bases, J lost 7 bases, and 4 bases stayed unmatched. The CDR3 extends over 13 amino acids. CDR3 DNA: TGCGCCAGCAGTAAGGACAGGGCCCAGCCCCAGCATTTT. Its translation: CASSKDRAQPQHF.

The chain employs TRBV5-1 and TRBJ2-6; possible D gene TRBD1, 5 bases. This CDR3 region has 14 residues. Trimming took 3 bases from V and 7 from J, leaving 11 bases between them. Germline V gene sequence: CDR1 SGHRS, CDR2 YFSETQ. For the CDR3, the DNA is TGCGCCAGCAGCTACCCCAGGGAAGCCAACGTCCTGACTTTC. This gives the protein CASSYPREANVLTF.

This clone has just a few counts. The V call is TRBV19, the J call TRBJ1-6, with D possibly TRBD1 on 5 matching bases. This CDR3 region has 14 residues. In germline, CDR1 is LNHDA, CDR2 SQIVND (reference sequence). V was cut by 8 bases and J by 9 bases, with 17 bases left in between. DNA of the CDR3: TGTGCCAGTGGCTCCGGGACTGGGGGTTCACCCCTCCACTTT. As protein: CASGSGTGGSPLHF.

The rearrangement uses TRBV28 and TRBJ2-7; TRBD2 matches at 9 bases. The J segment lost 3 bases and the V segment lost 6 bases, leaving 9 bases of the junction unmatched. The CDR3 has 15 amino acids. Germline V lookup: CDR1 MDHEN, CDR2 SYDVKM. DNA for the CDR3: TGTGCCAGCAGACGACTAGCGGAAGAGGTCTACGAGCAGTACTTC. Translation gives CASRRLAEEVYEQYF.

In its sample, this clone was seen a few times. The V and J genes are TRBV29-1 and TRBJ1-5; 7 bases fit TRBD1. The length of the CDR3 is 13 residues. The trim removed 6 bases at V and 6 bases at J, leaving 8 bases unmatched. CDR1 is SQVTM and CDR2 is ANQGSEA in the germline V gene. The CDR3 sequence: CSVLDRASQPQHF. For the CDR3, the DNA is TGCAGCGTCCTTGACAGGGCAAGTCAGCCCCAGCATTTT.

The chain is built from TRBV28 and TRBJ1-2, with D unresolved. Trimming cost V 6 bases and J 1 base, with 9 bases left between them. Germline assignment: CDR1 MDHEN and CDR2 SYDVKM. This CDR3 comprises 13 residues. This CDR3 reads CASRTGDNYGYTF. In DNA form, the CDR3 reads TGTGCCAGCAGAACCGGGGATAACTATGGCTACACCTTC.

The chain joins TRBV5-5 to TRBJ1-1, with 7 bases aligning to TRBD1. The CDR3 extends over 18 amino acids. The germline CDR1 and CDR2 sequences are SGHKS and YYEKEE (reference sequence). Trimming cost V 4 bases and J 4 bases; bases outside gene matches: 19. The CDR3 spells CASSTNDRVLPRATEAFF. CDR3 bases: TGTGCCAGCAGCACCAATGACAGGGTACTCCCAAGGGCCACTGAAGCTTTCTTT.

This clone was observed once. For the CDR3, the DNA is TGTGCCAGCAGCCTATTTAGCGGGAGGGCCGACAATGAGCAGTTCTTC. It encodes CASSLFSGRADNEQFF. V gene TRBV5-6 combines with J gene TRBJ2-1; the match to TRBD2 covers 11 bases. Germline assignment: CDR1 SGHDT and CDR2 YYEEEE. The CDR3 loop spans 16 amino acids. Losses at the gene ends were 4 bases for V and 5 bases for J; bases not matched to a gene: 8. The whole variable domain, remainder taken from reference TRBV5-6 and TRBJ2-1, is DAGVTQSPTHLIKTRGQQVTLRCSPKSGHDTVSWYQQALGQGPQFIFQYYEEEERQRGNFPDRFSGHQFPNYSSELNVNALLLGDSALYLCASSLFSGRADNEQFFGPGTRLTVL.

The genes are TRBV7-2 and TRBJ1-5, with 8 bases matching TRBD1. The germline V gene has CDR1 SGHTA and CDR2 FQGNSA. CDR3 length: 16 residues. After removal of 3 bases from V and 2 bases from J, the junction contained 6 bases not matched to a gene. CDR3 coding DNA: TGTGCCAGCAGCTTTAACAGGGGGGCCGGCAATCAGCCCCAGCATTTT. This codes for CASSFNRGAGNQPQHF.

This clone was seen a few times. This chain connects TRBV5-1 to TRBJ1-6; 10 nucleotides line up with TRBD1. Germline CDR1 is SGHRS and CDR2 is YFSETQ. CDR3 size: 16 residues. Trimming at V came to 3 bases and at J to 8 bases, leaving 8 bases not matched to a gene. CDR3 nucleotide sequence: TGCGCCAGCAGCTATACCGGGACAGGGGCTGATTCACCCCTCCACTTT. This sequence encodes CASSYTGTGADSPLHF.

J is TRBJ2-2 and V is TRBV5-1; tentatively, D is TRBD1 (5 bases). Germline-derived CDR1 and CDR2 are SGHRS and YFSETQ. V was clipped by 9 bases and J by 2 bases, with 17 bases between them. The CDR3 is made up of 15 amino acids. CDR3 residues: CATRYSRDNTGELFF. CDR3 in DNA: TGCGCCACCCGCTACAGCAGGGATAACACCGGGGAGCTGTTTTTT.

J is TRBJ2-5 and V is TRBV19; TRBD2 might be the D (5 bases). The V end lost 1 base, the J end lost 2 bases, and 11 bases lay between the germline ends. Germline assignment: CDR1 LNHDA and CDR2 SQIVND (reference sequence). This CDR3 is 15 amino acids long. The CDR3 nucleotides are TGTGCCAGTAGTATAGGCGACTATATACAAGAGACCCAGTACTTC. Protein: CASSIGDYIQETQYF.

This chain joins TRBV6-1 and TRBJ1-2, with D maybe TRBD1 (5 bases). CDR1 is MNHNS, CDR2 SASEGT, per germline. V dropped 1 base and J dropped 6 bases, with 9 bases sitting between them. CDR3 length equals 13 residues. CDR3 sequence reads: CASSEGGGNGYTF. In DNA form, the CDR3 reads TGTGCCAGCAGTGAAGGGGGCGGGAATGGCTACACCTTC.

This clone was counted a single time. The CDR3 nucleotides read TGTGCCAGCAGTCAGGGTTCATCTGGAAACACCATATATTTT. Its protein is CASSQGSSGNTIYF. V gene TRBV2 combines with J gene TRBJ1-3; tentatively, D is TRBD1 (5 bases). The ends were cut back, 5 bases at V and 1 base at J, with 9 bases in the middle. Germline V gene sequence: CDR1 SNHLY, CDR2 FYNNEI. The CDR3 contains 14 residues.

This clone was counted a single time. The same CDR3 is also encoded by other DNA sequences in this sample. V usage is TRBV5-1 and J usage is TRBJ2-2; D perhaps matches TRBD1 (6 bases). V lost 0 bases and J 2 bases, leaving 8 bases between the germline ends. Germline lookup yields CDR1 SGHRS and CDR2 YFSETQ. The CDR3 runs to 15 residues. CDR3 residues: CASSLGQVNTGELFF. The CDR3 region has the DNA TGCGCCAGCAGCTTGGGACAGGTTAACACCGGGGAGCTGTTTTTT.

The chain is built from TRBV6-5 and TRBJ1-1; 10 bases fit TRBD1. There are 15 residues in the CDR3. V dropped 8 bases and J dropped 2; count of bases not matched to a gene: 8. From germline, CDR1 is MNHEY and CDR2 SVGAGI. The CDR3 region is CASRAGTGANTEAFF. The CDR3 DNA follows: TGTGCCAGCCGGGCCGGGACAGGGGCCAACACTGAAGCTTTCTTT.

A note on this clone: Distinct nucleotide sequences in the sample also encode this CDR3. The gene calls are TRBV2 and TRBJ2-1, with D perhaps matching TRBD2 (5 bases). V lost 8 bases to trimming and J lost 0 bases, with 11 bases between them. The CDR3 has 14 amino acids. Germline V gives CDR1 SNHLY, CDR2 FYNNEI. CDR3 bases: TGTGCCAGCTCCGAGCGGAGCTCCTACAATGAGCAGTTCTTC. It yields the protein CASSERSSYNEQFF.